The 16 T cell receptor beta chains presented below share a single source sample, sequenced in a study of identical twins. From the 5' RACE reads, TCRdb called clonotypes with MiXCR, one entry per CDR3 protein. Counted here are about 660,000 distinct CDR3 sequences, 8% to 9% occurring once; the ten biggest clones make up more than 0.75%. The data were also submitted as part of a second study, on yellow fever vaccine responses in identical twins.

The sequenced sample was PBMCs. All receptors derive from a woman in her late teens or twenties in good health.

V and J are TRBV2 and TRBJ2-7, with 9 bases matching TRBD1. The ends lost 4 bases at V and 3 bases at J; junction bases unmatched: 4. CDR1 and CDR2 (germline): SNHLY, FYNNEI. The CDR3 sequence is 14 residues long. The CDR3 nucleotides are TGTGCCAGCAGTGTACAGGGACAGGGCTACGAGCAGTACTTC. Its translation is CASSVQGQGYEQYF.

This clonotype was counted ten times or more. V and J are TRBV2 and TRBJ2-7, with a weak D call TRBD1 (8 bases). The CDR3 is made up of 13 amino acids. Trimming shortened V by 9 bases and J by 5 bases, and 17 bases separated the two germline ends. Germline CDR1 SNHLY, CDR2 FYNNEI. CDR3 protein: CARGGDRSNEQYF. Written as DNA, the CDR3 is TGTGCCAGGGGAGGGGACAGGAGCAACGAGCAGTACTTC. The entire variable domain, with the rest obtained from reference TRBV2 and TRBJ2-7, is as follows: EPEVTQTPSHQVTQMGQEVILRCVPISNHLYFYWYRQILGQKVEFLVSFYNNEISEKSEIFDDQFSVERPDGSNFTLKIRSTKLEDSAMYFCARGGDRSNEQYFGPGTRLTVT.

This clonotype was recorded many times. The chain links TRBV29-1 to TRBJ2-1, with D possibly matching TRBD1 (5 bases). The V gene lost 4 bases and the J gene lost 8 bases, with 18 bases spanning the gap. Germline-derived CDR1 and CDR2 are SQVTM and ANQGSEA. This CDR3 has 14 residues. CDR3 protein: CSVAIGTGGDEQFF. In DNA form, the CDR3 reads TGCAGCGTTGCTATCGGTACAGGCGGCGATGAGCAGTTCTTC.

This clonotype was counted many times. The V call is TRBV29-1, the J call TRBJ2-3; 7 nucleotides align to TRBD2. From germline, CDR1 is SQVTM and CDR2 ANQGSEA. The V and J ends lost 7 bases and 4 bases, in that order; junction bases with no gene match: 8. The CDR3 sequence is 13 residues long. CDR3 in amino acids: CSAVGGSADTQYF. The CDR3 DNA is TGCAGCGCCGTGGGGGGGTCTGCAGATACGCAGTATTTT.

The chain employs TRBV4-1 and TRBJ2-5; 13 positions match TRBD2. The CDR3 is 17 amino acids. CDR1 is MGHRA, CDR2 YSYEKL, per germline. With 2 bases clipped from V and 1 base from J, the junction kept 4 bases outside the gene matches. The CDR3 is CASSQLGLAGFQETQYF. In nucleotides, the CDR3 is TGCGCCAGCAGCCAACTGGGACTAGCGGGATTCCAAGAGACCCAGTACTTC.

The J gene is TRBJ2-5, the V gene TRBV6-2 or TRBV6-3; 8 bases line up with TRBD1. The V and J ends lost 6 bases and 7 bases, in that order; junction bases with no gene match: 7. CDR1 is MNHEY, CDR2 SVGEGT, per germline. CDR3 length equals 13 residues. The CDR3 DNA is TGTGCCAGCAGCCCGACAGGGGTTCCGACCCAGTACTTC. This translates into CASSPTGVPTQYF.

This clonotype was counted ten times or more. The chain couples TRBV25-1 to TRBJ2-7; D is unresolved. V was cut by 4 bases and J by 2 bases, with 6 bases left in between. Germline CDR1 MGHDK, CDR2 SYGVNS. This CDR3 is 12 amino acids long. In nucleotides, the CDR3 is TGTGCCAGCAGTGTGGGCCCCTACGAGCAGTACTTC. Translation: CASSVGPYEQYF.

This clonotype was detected many times. The chain combines TRBV5-1 with TRBJ1-5, with D unresolved. The V end lost 4 bases, the J end lost 6 bases, and 14 bases lay between the germline ends. Germline assignment: CDR1 SGHRS and CDR2 YFSETQ. This CDR3 has 14 amino acids. CDR3 DNA: TGCGCCAGCAGCCAAGGGTCTTCGGGTCAGCCCCAGCATTTT. It encodes CASSQGSSGQPQHF.

DNA for the CDR3: TGTGCCAGCAGCACCCGGGACAGGGTCGGCACCGGGGAGCTGTTTTTT. Amino acid sequence: CASSTRDRVGTGELFF. The chain is built from TRBV7-9 and TRBJ2-2; 9 bases line up with TRBD1. CDR1 SEHNR and CDR2 FQNEAQ come from the germline V gene (reference sequence). With 5 bases clipped from V and 4 bases from J, the junction kept 8 bases outside the gene matches. The CDR3 contains 16 residues.

The chain carries TRBV5-1 and TRBJ2-5; 9 positions match TRBD2. Germline V gene lookup returns CDR1 SGHRS and CDR2 YFSETQ. This CDR3 is built from 16 residues. Losses at the gene ends were 4 bases for V and 1 base for J; bases not matched to a gene: 8. The CDR3 protein is CASSPGARGGQETQYF. DNA of the CDR3: TGCGCCAGCAGCCCAGGCGCGCGGGGGGGCCAAGAGACCCAGTACTTC.

This clonotype was counted a single time. The chain couples TRBV27 to TRBJ1-4; the D gene is possibly TRBD1 (6 bases). This CDR3 contains 17 residues. Between the trimmed V and J ends, which lost 6 bases and 13 bases, there was a span of 30 bases. Germline V CDR1 and CDR2: MNHEY, SMNVEV (reference sequence). CDR3 protein: CASSRHRVGGLGEVLFF. CDR3 sequence (DNA): TGTGCCAGCAGCCGACACCGGGTCGGGGGGCTCGGTGAGGTACTGTTTTTT. Filled out from reference TRBV27 and TRBJ1-4, the complete variable domain reads EAQVTQNPRYLITVTGKKLTVTCSQNMNHEYMSWYRQDPGLGLRQIYYSMNVEVTDKGDVPEGYKVSRKEKRNFPLILESPSPNQTSLYFCASSRHRVGGLGEVLFFGSGTQLSVL.

This clonotype was counted only a few times. The chain has TRBV20-1 and TRBJ2-7; 8 nucleotides align to TRBD2. Germline V CDR1 and CDR2: DFQATT, SNEGSKA (reference sequence). This CDR3 contains 15 residues. V shed 5 bases and J 5 bases; nucleotides not matched to a gene: 14. This CDR3 reads CSALFATGGRDEQYF. The CDR3 DNA follows: TGCAGTGCTTTATTCGCTACGGGAGGGCGGGACGAGCAGTACTTC.

The chain links TRBV6-2 or TRBV6-3 to TRBJ2-5, with 8 nucleotides matching TRBD2. This CDR3 spans 14 amino acids. With V trimmed by 7 bases and J by 5 bases, 9 bases remained unmatched. The germline V gene encodes CDR1 MNHEY and CDR2 SVGEGT. CDR3 nucleotides: TGTGCCAGCAACAAAGCGGGAGTGGGGGAGACCCAGTACTTC. It specifies CASNKAGVGETQYF.

CDR3 amino acids: CAAARGEGIPGELFF. For the CDR3, the DNA is TGTGCCGCAGCCAGGGGAGAGGGTATCCCCGGGGAGCTGTTTTTT. The chain joins TRBV3-2 to TRBJ2-2; the D segment call TRBD1 is taken from the table without a DNA check. TRBV3-2 is labeled a pseudogene. This CDR3 is 15 amino acids long.

The rearrangement joins TRBV6-2 or TRBV6-3 to TRBJ2-7; 13 bases map to TRBD2. This CDR3 region has 16 residues. Germline V gene lookup returns CDR1 MNHEY and CDR2 SVGEGT. V gave up 1 base and J gave up 8 bases; unmatched junction bases: 8. CDR3 sequence reads: CASSYLPGTSGTQQYF. DNA for the CDR3: TGTGCCAGCAGTTACTTACCCGGGACTAGCGGGACCCAGCAGTACTTC.

The sample holds many counts of this clonotype. The J gene is TRBJ2-1, the V gene TRBV20-1; D tentatively fits TRBD1 or TRBD2 (5 bases each). Per the germline V gene, CDR1 is DFQATT and CDR2 is SNEGSKA (reference sequence). CDR3 length: 12 amino acids. V lost 3 bases, J lost 4 bases, and 7 bases lay in between. The chain's CDR3 is CSARGPYNEQFF. DNA for the CDR3: TGCAGTGCTAGGGGACCGTACAATGAGCAGTTCTTC.